This T cell receptor beta chain was captured in a study of OX40 agonist ivuxolimab in advanced cancers. The overall study: Enrollees could have had prior anti-PD-1, anti-PD-L1 or anti-CTLA-4 therapy, which more than 30% had received. Study outcomes and limitations: Compared with others, partial responders at 0.1-3.0 mg/kg displayed clonal expansion among the lowest.

Data came from immunoSEQ multiplex PCR; TCRdb stores just in-frame clones and leaves some out. The data show 20,000 to 25,000 clones, about 86% seen once. This CDR3 comprises 16 residues. On this clone itself: What it binds is not known.

Sample: CD4+ or CD8+ T cells sorted from blood, taken in a trial of the OX40 agonist ivuxolimab. The sequence derives from an adult with an advanced solid tumor such as melanoma, head and neck, liver or kidney cancer. The chain recombines TRBV21-1 with TRBJ2-5. TRBV21-1 is labeled a pseudogene. In DNA, the CDR3 is TGTGCCAGCAGCAAAGCCGGGGCAGCCAACCAAGAGACCCAGTACTTC. Residues: CASSKAGAANQETQYF.